Detailed here is one T cell receptor (beta chain). Profiling relied on immunoSEQ multiplex PCR, and the TCRdb table lists in-frame clones only, not all of them. Among some 400,000 clones listed, around 91% were seen once. The sample originates from a study of blood T cell repertoires in COVID-19. The origin of this receptor is a man aged 25 to 40 who had recovered from COVID-19. Sequences were obtained from PBMCs or T cells enriched from blood (not recorded which).

The CDR3 nucleotides read TGTGCCAGCTCACCACCGACAGGGAAATACGAGCAGTACTTC. This codes for CASSPPTGKYEQYF. The rearrangement joins TRBV18 to TRBJ2-7; 7 positions match TRBD1. This CDR3 region has 14 residues. The trim removed 0 bases at V and 4 bases at J, leaving 3 bases unmatched. The germline CDR1 and CDR2 sequences are KGHSH and LQKENI.